This T cell receptor beta chain comes out of a study of control samples from healthy donors and cancer patients. The V segment lost 5 bases and the J segment 5 bases; nucleotides outside the gene matches: 12. Germline V gives CDR1 SEHNR, CDR2 FQNEAQ (reference sequence). CDR3 length: 17 amino acids. Clones were read by immunoSEQ multiplex PCR, and TCRdb kept only the in-frame ones, dropping some. The sample records approximately 70,000 clones, 84% being singletons. This TCR was recovered from a man aged 45 to 65 in good health. The chain couples TRBV7-9 to TRBJ2-3, with TRBD2 matching over 11 bases. Sequencing input: blood. CDR3: CASSPWDSGGVIDTQYF. For the CDR3, the DNA is TGTGCCAGCAGCCCGTGGGATAGCGGGGGGGTAATAGATACGCAGTATTTT.